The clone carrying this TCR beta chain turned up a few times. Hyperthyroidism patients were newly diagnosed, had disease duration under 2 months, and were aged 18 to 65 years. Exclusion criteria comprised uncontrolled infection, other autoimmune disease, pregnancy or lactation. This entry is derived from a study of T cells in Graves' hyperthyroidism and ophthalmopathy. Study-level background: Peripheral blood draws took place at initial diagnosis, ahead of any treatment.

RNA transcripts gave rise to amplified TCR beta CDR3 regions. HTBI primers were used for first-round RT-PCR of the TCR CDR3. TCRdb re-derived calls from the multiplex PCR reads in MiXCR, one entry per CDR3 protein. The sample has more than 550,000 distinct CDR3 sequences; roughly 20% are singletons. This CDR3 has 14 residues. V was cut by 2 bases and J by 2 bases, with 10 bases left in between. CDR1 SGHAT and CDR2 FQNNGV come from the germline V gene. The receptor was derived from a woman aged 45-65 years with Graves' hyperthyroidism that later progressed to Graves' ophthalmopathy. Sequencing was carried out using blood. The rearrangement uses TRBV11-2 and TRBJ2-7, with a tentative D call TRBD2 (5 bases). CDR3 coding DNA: TGTGCCAGCAGCTTAAGGGAGTGGGCCTACGAGCAGTACTTC. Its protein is CASSLREWAYEQYF.